One sample yielded the 2 T cell receptor beta chains listed below, sequenced in a study of graft-versus-host responses after intestinal transplantation. Generated by immunoSEQ multiplex PCR, the TCRdb table keeps only in-frame clones and is missing some. The sample lists tens of thousands of clones; 80% to 95% were seen once. For these TCRs, the target antigens are not known. The sequencing here drew on unstimulated CD8+ T cells sorted from spleen or lymph node cells, taken before transplant. The receptors were gathered from a human donor who was the organ donor for an intestinal transplant.

The rearrangement links TRBV19 to TRBJ1-6; maybe TRBD1 (6 bases). This CDR3 has 14 amino acids. V gave up 5 bases and J gave up 5 bases, with 10 bases separating them. CDR1 is LNHDA, CDR2 SQIVND, per germline (reference sequence). Here the CDR3 DNA reads TGTGCCAGTAGTCCGGACAGCCATAATTCACCCCTCCACTTT. It encodes CASSPDSHNSPLHF.

This chain connects TRBV5-5 to TRBJ1-2; 10 bases map to TRBD1. Germline values: CDR1 SGHKS, CDR2 YYEKEE (reference sequence). This CDR3 region has 18 residues. The J segment lost 7 bases and the V segment lost 4 bases, leaving 19 bases of the junction unmatched. CDR3 in amino acids: CASSPETHRDRGVGGYTF. As DNA, the CDR3 is TGTGCCAGCAGCCCCGAGACCCACCGGGACAGGGGAGTGGGTGGCTACACCTTC. Drawing the rest from reference TRBV5-5 and TRBJ1-2, the complete variable domain is DAGVTQSPTHLIKTRGQQVTLRCSPISGHKSVSWYQQVLGQGPQFIFQYYEKEERGRGNFPDRFSARQFPNYSSELNVNALLLGDSALYLCASSPETHRDRGVGGYTFGSGTRLTVV.